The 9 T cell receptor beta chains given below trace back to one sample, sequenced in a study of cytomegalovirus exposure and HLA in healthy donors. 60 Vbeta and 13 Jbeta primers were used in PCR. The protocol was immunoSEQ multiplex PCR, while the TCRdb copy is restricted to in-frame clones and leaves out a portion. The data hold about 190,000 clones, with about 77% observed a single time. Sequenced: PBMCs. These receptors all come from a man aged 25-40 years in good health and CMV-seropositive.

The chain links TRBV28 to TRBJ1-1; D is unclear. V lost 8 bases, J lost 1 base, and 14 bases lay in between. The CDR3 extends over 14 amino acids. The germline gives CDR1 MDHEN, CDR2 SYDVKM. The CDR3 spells CASFGWPTNTEAFF. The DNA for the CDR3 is TGTGCCAGCTTCGGGTGGCCTACGAACACTGAAGCTTTCTTT.

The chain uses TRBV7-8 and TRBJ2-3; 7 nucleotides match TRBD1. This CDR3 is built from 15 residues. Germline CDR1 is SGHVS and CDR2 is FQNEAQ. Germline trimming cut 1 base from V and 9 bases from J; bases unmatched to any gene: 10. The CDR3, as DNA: TGTGCCAGCAGCTTAGGTGTCAGGGGGAGAGGCACGCAGTATTTT. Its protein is CASSLGVRGRGTQYF.

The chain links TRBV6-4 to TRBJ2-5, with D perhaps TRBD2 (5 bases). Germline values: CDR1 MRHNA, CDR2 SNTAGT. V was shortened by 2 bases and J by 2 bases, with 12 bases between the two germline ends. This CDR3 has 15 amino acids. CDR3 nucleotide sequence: TGTGCCAGCAGTGACCCCTCGGCGGGTCAAGAGACCCAGTACTTC. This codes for CASSDPSAGQETQYF.

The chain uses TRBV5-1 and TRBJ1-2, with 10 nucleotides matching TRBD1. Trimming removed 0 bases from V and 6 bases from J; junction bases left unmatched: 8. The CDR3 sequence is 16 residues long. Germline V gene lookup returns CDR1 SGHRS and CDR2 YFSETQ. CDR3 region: CASSLASTGGADGYTF. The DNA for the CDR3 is TGCGCCAGCAGCTTGGCCTCGACAGGGGGCGCAGATGGCTACACCTTC.

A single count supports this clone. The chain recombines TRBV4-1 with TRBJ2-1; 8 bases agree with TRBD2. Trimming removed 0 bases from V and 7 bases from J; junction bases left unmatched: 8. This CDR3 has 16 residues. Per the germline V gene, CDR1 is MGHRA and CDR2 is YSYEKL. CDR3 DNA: TGCGCCAGCAGCCAAGACGTCGGACTAGCCGCTAATGAGCAGTTCTTC. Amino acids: CASSQDVGLAANEQFF.

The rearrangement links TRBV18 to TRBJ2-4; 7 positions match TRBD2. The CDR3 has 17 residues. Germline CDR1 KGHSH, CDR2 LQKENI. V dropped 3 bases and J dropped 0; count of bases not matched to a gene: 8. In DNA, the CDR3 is TGTGCCAGCTCACCTACTTCTAGCGGAGGAGCCAAAAACATTCAGTACTTC. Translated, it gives CASSPTSSGGAKNIQYF.

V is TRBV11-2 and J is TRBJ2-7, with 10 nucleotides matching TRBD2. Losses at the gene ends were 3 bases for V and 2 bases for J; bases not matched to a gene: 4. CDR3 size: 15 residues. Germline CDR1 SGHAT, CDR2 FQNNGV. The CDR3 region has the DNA TGTGCCAGCAGCTTGGGACTAGCGACCACCTACGAGCAGTACTTC. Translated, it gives CASSLGLATTYEQYF.

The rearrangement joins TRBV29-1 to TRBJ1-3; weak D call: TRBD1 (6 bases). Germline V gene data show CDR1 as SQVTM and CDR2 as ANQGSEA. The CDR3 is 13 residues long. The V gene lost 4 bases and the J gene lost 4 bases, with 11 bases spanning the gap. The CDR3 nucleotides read TGCAGCGTTGCATGGACAGTAGGAAACACCATATATTTT. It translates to CSVAWTVGNTIYF.

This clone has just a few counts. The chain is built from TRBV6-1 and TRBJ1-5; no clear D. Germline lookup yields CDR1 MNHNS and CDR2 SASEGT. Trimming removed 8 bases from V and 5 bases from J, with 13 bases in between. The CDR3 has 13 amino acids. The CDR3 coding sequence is TGTGCCAGCGAGAAAGTAGTCGATCAGCCCCAGCATTTT. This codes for CASEKVVDQPQHF.